Listed below are T cell receptor beta chains from one sample, sequenced in a study of neurological immune-mediated disorders. MiXCR was run by TCRdb on the 5' RACE reads, yielding one entry per CDR3 protein. Here the sample spans about 46,000 distinct CDR3 sequences, around 3.3% being singletons. The source material was PBMCs. The receptors here all came from a woman aged 50 to 60 with multiple sclerosis. CDR3s include the opening cysteine and the closing phenylalanine or tryptophan. D genes are given only for firm matches. For some rows the clone size is stated as once, few or many, or as a class when expanded; others skip it.

>many|TRBJ1-6|-|16|TRBV5-1
TGCGCCAGCAGCTTGGCCGCTCGGGTTGGGAATTCACCCCTCCACTTT
CASSLAARVGNSPLHF
>many|TRBJ1-5|-|16|TRBV6-1
TGTGCCAGCAGTGAACACGGCAGGTTGGATTTGGAGCCCCAGCATTTT
CASSEHGRLDLEPQHF
>many|TRBJ2-3|TRBD2|15|TRBV7-2
TGTGCCAGCGGGCTAATGAGACTAGCGGGGGGGAGTCGTGATTTT
CASGLMRLAGGSRDF
>many|TRBJ2-3|-|15|TRBV5-1
TGCGCCAGCACTTTGGGTAGCGGATTAGCAGATACGCAGTATTTT
CASTLGSGLADTQYF
>-|TRBJ1-5|-|16|TRBV28
TGTGCCAGCAGTTCCCCCGGGAGGGGTGGCAATAAGACCCAGAATTTT
CASSSPGRGGNKTQNF
>many|TRBJ2-7|-|18|TRBV7-6
TGTGCCAGCAGCTTAGCGAATCCCTTAGGGCAACTCCCCTACGAGCAGTACTTC
CASSLANPLGQLPYEQYF
>-|TRBJ2-3|TRBD1|16|TRBV10-1
TGCGCCAGCAGTCTGACAGGGGGCTTAGGCACAGATACGCAGTATTTT
CASSLTGGLGTDTQYF
>many|TRBJ2-5|TRBD2|15|TRBV6-6
TGTGCCACCAGGGATGCCGCGGGAGCCCAAGAGACCCAGTACTTC
CATRDAAGAQETQYF
>many|TRBJ2-2|-|17|TRBV28
TGTGCCAGCAGTTCGGCAGGGGAAGGGTTTGGCACCGGGGAGCTGTTTTTT
CASSSAGEGFGTGELFF
>many|TRBJ1-2|-|12|TRBV20-1
TGCAGTGCTGTACACGCAAACTATGGCTACACCTTC
CSAVHANYGYTF
>many|TRBJ2-7|-|11|TRBV3-1
TGTGCCAGCAGCCGAGCAGGAGAGCAGTACTTC
CASSRAGEQYF
>many|TRBJ1-1|-|12|TRBV10-3
TGTGCCATCAGCGTTGCTAACACTGAAGCTTTCTTT
CAISVANTEAFF
>many|TRBJ2-3|-|14|TRBV5-1
TGCGCCAGCAGCCCTGTGTCTAGCACAGATACGCAGTATTTT
CASSPVSSTDTQYF
>many|TRBJ1-2|TRBD1|16|TRBV20-1
TGCAGTGCTAGTGCAACGACAGGGGCCGGGCGCTATGGCTACACCTTC
CSASATTGAGRYGYTF
>many|TRBJ2-6|-|16|TRBV5-1
TGCGCCAGCAGCTTGGACGGAAACTCTGGGGCCAACGTCCTGACTTTC
CASSLDGNSGANVLTF
>many|TRBJ1-3|TRBD1|15|TRBV12-3/TRBV12-4
TGTGCCAGCTCAGGGGGGGGTTCGGGTGGAAACACCATATATTTT
CASSGGGSGGNTIYF
>many|TRBJ2-3|-|15|TRBV20-1
TGCAGTGCGGGGGGGGCGCGGGGAACCACAGATACGCAGTATTTT
CSAGGARGTTDTQYF
>-|TRBJ1-5|-|16|TRBV10-3
TGTGCCATCAGTGAGTCGACGGGGGGCAGAGGTCAGCCCCAGCATTTT
CAISESTGGRGQPQHF
>-|TRBJ2-5|-|15|TRBV28
TGTGCCAGCAGCCGTACGTCGCCCTTCCAAGAGACCCAGTACTTC
CASSRTSPFQETQYF
>many|TRBJ1-2|TRBD1|14|TRBV7-9
TGTGCCAGCAGCCCCAGGACAGGGGCTGGTGGCTACACCTTC
CASSPRTGAGGYTF
>many|TRBJ1-4|-|16|TRBV7-8
TGTGCCAGCAGCTCCCCCGTACAGGGCCCCGGGGAAAAACTGTTTTTT
CASSSPVQGPGEKLFF
>many|TRBJ1-5|-|13|TRBV10-3
TGTGCCATCCAAACAGGGCCGATTCAGCCCCAGCATTTT
CAIQTGPIQPQHF
>-|TRBJ2-3|-|15|TRBV4-1
TGCGCCAGCAACCAACTGGGGGTGGGTCCAGATACGCAGTATTTT
CASNQLGVGPDTQYF
>many|TRBJ2-3|-|16|TRBV24-1
TGTGCCACCAGTGATTTGCAGGGCAGTAGCACAGATACGCAGTATTTT
CATSDLQGSSTDTQYF
>many|TRBJ2-7|-|15|TRBV20-1
TGCAGTGCTAGAGGCAAGAGGCTACAGGGCTACGAGCAGTACTTC
CSARGKRLQGYEQYF
>many|TRBJ2-1|-|17|TRBV6-5
TGTGCCAGCAGTTTGCGCGCAGGGGGGGTCTCCTACAATGAGCAGTTCTTC
CASSLRAGGVSYNEQFF
>many|TRBJ2-5|-|14|TRBV29-1
TGCAGCGTTGAAGATACCGGGATTGGAGAGACCCAGTACTTC
CSVEDTGIGETQYF
>many|TRBJ1-1|-|14|TRBV12-3/TRBV12-4
TGTGCCAGCAGTCGGATGTCAGGCAATACTGAAGCTTTCTTT
CASSRMSGNTEAFF
>many|TRBJ2-1|TRBD1|17|TRBV5-1
TGCGCCAGCAGCTCCTGGACAGGGGCGGGAGCCTACAATGAGCAGTTCTTC
CASSSWTGAGAYNEQFF
>many|TRBJ2-7|TRBD1|15|TRBV25-1
TGTGCCAGCAGCAAACCCGGGACAGGGGACTACGAGCAGTACTTC
CASSKPGTGDYEQYF
>many|TRBJ2-1|TRBD2|15|TRBV27
TGTGCCAGCAGTTTGACCGGGAGGGCCTTTGGTGAGCAGTTCTTC
CASSLTGRAFGEQFF
>many|TRBJ1-3|-|13|TRBV27
TGTGCCAGCCCCAGACCGCGGGGAAACACCATATATTTT
CASPRPRGNTIYF
>medium-sized|TRBJ2-3|-|16|TRBV7-2
TGTGCCAGCAGCTTAAGAGGGATGGGTCGCACAGATACGCAGTATTTT
CASSLRGMGRTDTQYF
>many|TRBJ1-5|TRBD1|15|TRBV10-1
TGCGCCAGCAGTGGGGACAGGGGTGACAATCAGCCCCAGCATTTT
CASSGDRGDNQPQHF
>many|TRBJ2-2|-|14|TRBV20-1
TGCAGTGCTAGAGCACTAGGGAACACCGGGGAGCTGTTTTTT
CSARALGNTGELFF
>many|TRBJ2-1|-|16|TRBV5-1
TGCGCCAGCTCAGGCGGGACGCAGGTTCGCTACAATGAGCAGTTCTTC
CASSGGTQVRYNEQFF
>many|TRBJ2-5|-|15|TRBV10-3
TGTGCCATCAGTGAGTTACGGGGGCGCGAGGAGACCCAGTACTTC
CAISELRGREETQYF
>many|TRBJ1-3|TRBD1|15|TRBV7-2
TGTGCCAGCAGCACGGGACAGGGGATAGGAAACACCATATATTTT
CASSTGQGIGNTIYF
>many|TRBJ1-1|TRBD1|17|TRBV6-6
TGTGCCAGCAGTACCTCGACAGGGGGACGGCAGAACACTGAAGCTTTCTTT
CASSTSTGGRQNTEAFF
>many|TRBJ1-4|-|17|TRBV3-1
TGTGCCAGCAGCCAAATTGTTCGGCCGCGTCCTGGTGAAAAACTGTTTTTT
CASSQIVRPRPGEKLFF
>-|TRBJ1-6|-|15|TRBV5-1
TGCGCCAGCAGCACCGACAGATTTAATAATTCAACCCTCAACTTT
CASSTDRFNNSTLNF
>many|TRBJ2-6|TRBD1|14|TRBV7-6
TGTGCCAGCAGCTTAGGGACAGGGCCCAACGTCCTGACTTTC
CASSLGTGPNVLTF
>few|TRBJ1-2|-|14|TRBV5-1
TGCGCCAGCAGCTTCGGCGGGGCCGACTATGGCTACACCTTC
CASSFGGADYGYTF
>many|TRBJ2-3|-|15|TRBV20-1
TGCAGTGCTAGGACGATGGGAACTAGCACAGATACGCAGTATTTT
CSARTMGTSTDTQYF
>many|TRBJ1-1|TRBD1|14|TRBV5-1
TGCGCCAGCAGCCCCCCACAGGGGCACACTGAAGCTTTCTTT
CASSPPQGHTEAFF